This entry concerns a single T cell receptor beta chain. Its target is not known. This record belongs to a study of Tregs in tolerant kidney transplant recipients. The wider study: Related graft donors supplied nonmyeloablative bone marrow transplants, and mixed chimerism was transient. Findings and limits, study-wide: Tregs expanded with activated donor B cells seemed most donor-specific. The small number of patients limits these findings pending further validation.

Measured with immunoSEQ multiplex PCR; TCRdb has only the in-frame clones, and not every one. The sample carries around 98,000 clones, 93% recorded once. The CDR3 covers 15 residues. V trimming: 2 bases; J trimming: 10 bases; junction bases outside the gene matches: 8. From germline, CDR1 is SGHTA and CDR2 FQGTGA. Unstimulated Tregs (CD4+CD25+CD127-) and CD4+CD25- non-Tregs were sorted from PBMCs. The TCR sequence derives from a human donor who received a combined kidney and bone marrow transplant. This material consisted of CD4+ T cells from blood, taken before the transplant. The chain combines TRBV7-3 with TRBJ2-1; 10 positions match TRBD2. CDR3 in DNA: TGTGCCAGCAGCTTAGTGAGCGGGAGGGCCGTCGAGCAGTTCTTC. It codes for CASSLVSGRAVEQFF.